This entry features one TCR beta chain sequence. The data were produced by immunoSEQ multiplex PCR, yet TCRdb's version contains in-frame clones alone and is incomplete. In the table there are about 2.3 million clones, approximately 95% of which are singletons. The data stem from a study of shared clonotypes between healthy human individuals. Study context: Per donor, CD8 memory used one plate, CD8 naive used two, CD4 memory used three and CD4 naive used three.

Healthy HIV-negative adults with no recent acute infections or vaccinations were recruited as donors. The CDR3 length is 13 residues. The germline V and J ends were trimmed by 0 bases and 0 bases, with 5 bases remaining between them. Looked up from germline, CDR1 is SQVTM and CDR2 is ANQGSEA. This receptor was taken from a man aged 18 to 29 in good health. Some clones in this sample may be carry-over from other donors' samples. The sequenced material came from naive CD4+ T cells from PBMCs. Subset reported: CD45RA+ positively selected. V usage is TRBV29-1 and J usage is TRBJ2-5; D unclear. The CDR3 loop reads CSVEDPYQETQYF. CDR3 nucleotides: TGCAGCGTTGAAGATCCGTACCAAGAGACCCAGTACTTC.